Below, 14 T cell receptor beta chains from the same sample are listed, as sequenced in a study of T-cell reconstitution after alpha-beta-depleted transplantation in children. Unique molecular identifiers were built into the TCRbeta library. TCRdb redid the calling of the PCR reads with MiXCR, one entry per CDR3 protein. Of 75,000 to 80,000 distinct CDR3 sequences listed, 15% to 20% are singletons. The sequenced sample was PBMCs, mostly from graft donor cells, obtained 360 days after TCRalphabeta/CD19-depleted stem cell transplant. These receptor sequences come from a male patient aged 2-10 years who had a stem cell transplant for acute lymphoblastic leukemia, so the T cells may come from the graft donor.

This clonotype has more than one count but fewer than ten. This rearrangement joins TRBV7-6 to TRBJ2-1; D is unresolved. The V end was cut by 1 base, the J end by 1 base, with 14 bases between. The CDR3 is 17 residues long. The germline gives CDR1 SGHVS, CDR2 FNYEAQ. The CDR3 region has the DNA TGTGCCAGCAGCTTAGGTGTGGCACGAGCTTCCTACAATGAGCAGTTCTTC. It codes for CASSLGVARASYNEQFF.

This clonotype was seen only a few times. This chain joins TRBV12-3 or TRBV12-4 and TRBJ2-2; D is undetermined. Trimming pared 6 bases from V and 3 bases from J, leaving 8 bases between. The CDR3 totals 13 residues. CDR3 nucleotide sequence: TGTGCCAGCAGGAGAAGGGACACCGGGGAGCTGTTTTTT. Translation: CASRRRDTGELFF.

A few counts support this clonotype. A clone one base away is much larger, so this may be a read error. The J gene is TRBJ2-1, the V gene TRBV4-1; D remains ambiguous. This CDR3 is built from 11 residues. Germline-derived CDR1 and CDR2 are MGHRA and YSYEKL. Trimming removed 2 bases at V and 5 bases at J, with 1 base between. CDR3 coding DNA: TGCGCCAGCAGCCAACACAATGAGCAGTTCTTC. Translation: CASSQHNEQFF.

This clonotype turned up a few times. The CDR3 loop is CSVLRGRGEKLFF. The CDR3 DNA is TGCAGCGTTCTGCGGGGACGAGGGGAAAAACTGTTTTTT. The chain is built from TRBV29-1 and TRBJ1-4; tentative D call: TRBD1 (5 bases). The CDR3 consists of 13 residues. V lost 5 bases and J lost 8, with 15 bases in between. Germline loops: CDR1 SQVTM, CDR2 ANQGSEA.

V and J are TRBV12-3 or TRBV12-4 and TRBJ1-1; D ambiguous. V was pared by 3 bases and J by 0 bases, with 11 bases between. The CDR3 contains 15 residues. CDR3 coding DNA: TGTGCCAGCAGTTTCCAAGGCACTTTGAACACTGAAGCTTTCTTT. Protein product: CASSFQGTLNTEAFF.

This clonotype was picked up a small number of times. CDR3 DNA: TGTGCCAGATCCAGTTCCCCTGTGGATGAGCAGTTCTTC. Residues: CARSSSPVDEQFF. The rearrangement uses TRBV10-3 and TRBJ2-1; D ambiguous. The V end lost 10 bases, the J end lost 8 bases, and 18 bases lay between the germline ends. The CDR3 consists of 13 residues. CDR1 is ENHRY and CDR2 is SYGVKD in the germline V gene.

CDR3 protein: CATRLAGGVTGELFF. CDR3 coding DNA: TGTGCCACCCGACTAGCGGGAGGGGTCACCGGGGAGCTGTTTTTT. The chain uses TRBV6-1 and TRBJ2-2; 14 bases are shared with TRBD2. CDR3 size: 15 residues. V lost 10 bases to trimming and J lost 4 bases; unmatched junction nucleotides: 5. Germline CDR1 is MNHNS and CDR2 is SASEGT.

This clonotype was recorded a few times. V usage is TRBV10-3 and J usage is TRBJ2-2, with 10 bases that match TRBD1. V lost 8 bases and J lost 4; bases outside the gene matches: 4. The CDR3 is 14 amino acids. The germline V gene encodes CDR1 ENHRY and CDR2 SYGVKD. CDR3 sequence reads: CAIGQGGVTGELFF. As DNA, the CDR3 is TGTGCCATCGGACAGGGGGGGGTCACCGGGGAGCTGTTTTTT.

In its sample, this clonotype was seen many times. The rearrangement uses TRBV2 and TRBJ1-4; 7 bases are shared with TRBD1. Germline V CDR1 and CDR2: SNHLY, FYNNEI. There are 18 residues in the CDR3. V lost 6 bases to trimming and J lost 1 base; unmatched junction nucleotides: 14. The CDR3 DNA reads as TGTGCCAGCAGCAGCCGGGACAGAGAAGGAGGAACTAATGAAAAACTGTTTTTT. It codes for CASSSRDREGGTNEKLFF.

Regarding this clonotype: At one end the junction does not follow the germline gene, possibly because of a read error. The rearrangement joins TRBV11-1 to TRBJ2-1; 9 bases fit TRBD1. This CDR3 contains 18 residues. Germline values: CDR1 SGHAT, CDR2 FQDESV (reference sequence). The DNA of the CDR3 is TGTGCCAGCGGCTTAGCGCGTCAAAGGACAGGGGCGTACAATGAGCAGTTCTTC. Translating it yields CASGLARQRTGAYNEQFF.

This clonotype was counted a single time. The chain employs TRBV7-9 and TRBJ2-3, with D uncertain. V lost 3 bases and J 1 base, leaving 5 bases between the germline ends. Germline-derived CDR1 and CDR2 are SEHNR and FQNEAQ (reference sequence). The CDR3 totals 13 residues. The CDR3 loop is CASSFVGTDTQYF. CDR3 DNA: TGTGCCAGCAGCTTCGTGGGCACAGATACGCAGTATTTT.

This clonotype has at least ten counts. The V gene is TRBV6-5, the J gene TRBJ2-5; 7 bases agree with TRBD1. The length of the CDR3 is 14 residues. Germline V CDR1 and CDR2: MNHEY, SVGAGI. J lost 8 bases, V lost 4 bases, and 10 bases had no gene match. CDR3 amino acids: CASSFTGVRGTQYF. The CDR3, as DNA: TGTGCCAGCAGTTTCACAGGGGTTCGGGGAACCCAGTACTTC.

This chain joins TRBV29-1 and TRBJ1-1, with D uncertain. V lost 1 base and J 0 bases, leaving 12 bases between the germline ends. Germline CDR1 is SQVTM and CDR2 is ANQGSEA. This CDR3 spans 15 amino acids. CDR3 amino acids: CSVEGFDIMNTEAFF. DNA of the CDR3: TGCAGCGTTGAAGGTTTCGACATCATGAACACTGAAGCTTTCTTT.

The CDR3 region has the DNA TGTGCCAGCAGCTTAGTTCTTGCGGGAGGGCCCCAAGAGACCCAGTACTTC. Amino acid sequence: CASSLVLAGGPQETQYF. The chain joins TRBV11-2 to TRBJ2-5; 9 nucleotides match TRBD2. The trim removed 1 base at V and 1 base at J, leaving 7 bases unmatched. Per germline, CDR1 SGHAT and CDR2 FQNNGV. This CDR3 spans 17 amino acids.